The 9 T cell receptor beta chains below were found in one sample sequenced in a study of cytomegalovirus exposure and HLA in healthy donors. Libraries were prepared by immunoSEQ multiplex PCR; TCRdb keeps only in-frame clonotypes and omits some of them. The sample shows around 150,000 clones, 80% to 90% of them seen only once. The specimen sequenced was PBMCs. All receptors derive from a woman aged 18-29 years in good health and CMV-seropositive.

As to this clone: In the same sample, other DNA sequences code for this CDR3. Here the CDR3 DNA reads TGCGCCAGCAGTTTCACAGGGAACACTGAAGCTTTCTTT. It translates to CASSFTGNTEAFF. J is TRBJ1-1 and V is TRBV5-1; maybe TRBD1 (5 bases). This CDR3 has 13 amino acids. V gave up 5 bases and J gave up 1 base, with 9 bases separating them. The germline CDR1 and CDR2 sequences are SGHRS and YFSETQ. Complete variable domain (other parts from reference TRBV5-1 and TRBJ1-1): KAGVTQTPRYLIKTRGQQVTLSCSPISGHRSVSWYQQTPGQGLQFLFEYFSETQRNKGNFPGRFSGRQFSNSRSEMNVSTLELGDSALYLCASSFTGNTEAFFGQGTRLTVV.

Points on this clone: Other DNA sequences from this sample encode an identical CDR3 as well. This rearrangement joins TRBV4-1 to TRBJ2-5; 12 positions match TRBD2. The CDR3 is made up of 16 amino acids. The J segment lost 1 base and the V segment lost 4 bases, leaving 4 bases of the junction unmatched. Germline CDR1 reads MGHRA; CDR2 reads YSYEKL. The CDR3 DNA reads TGCGCCAGCAGCCCAGGACTAGCGGGGACCCAAGAGACCCAGTACTTC. Its translation: CASSPGLAGTQETQYF.

Only one count was recorded for this clone. CDR3 loop: CASSLGRGAYEQYF. The DNA for the CDR3 is TGTGCCAGCAGTTTAGGCAGGGGGGCTTACGAGCAGTACTTC. The chain combines TRBV27 with TRBJ2-7; D is possibly TRBD1 (7 bases). The CDR3 sequence is 14 residues long. V lost 2 bases to trimming and J lost 4 bases, with 12 bases between them. Per germline, CDR1 MNHEY and CDR2 SMNVEV (reference sequence).

The chain combines TRBV11-2 with TRBJ2-6; D remains ambiguous. The CDR3 length is 15 residues. The V end lost 0 bases, the J end lost 4 bases, and 7 bases lay between the germline ends. Germline CDR1 reads SGHAT; CDR2 reads FQNNGV. The CDR3, as DNA: TGTGCCAGCAGCTTAGAGGCCTTCGGGGCCAACGTCCTGACTTTC. It is translated as CASSLEAFGANVLTF.

The chain employs TRBV30 and TRBJ2-7; possible D gene TRBD2, 6 bases. The germline gives CDR1 GTSNPN, CDR2 SVGIG (reference sequence). Trimming shortened V by 4 bases and J by 5 bases, and 12 bases separated the two germline ends. The CDR3 has 12 residues. CDR3 sequence: CAWNVGGHEQYF. The CDR3 region has the DNA TGTGCCTGGAATGTGGGAGGCCACGAGCAGTACTTC.

The chain has TRBV4-2 and TRBJ2-5, with D unresolved. Germline CDR1 LGHNA, CDR2 YNFKEQ. The CDR3 spans 15 residues. V dropped 0 bases and J dropped 3 bases, with 11 bases sitting between them. CDR3 sequence: CASSQDTPGKETQYF. In DNA, the CDR3 is TGTGCCAGCAGCCAAGATACCCCAGGAAAAGAGACCCAGTACTTC.

The V gene is TRBV19, the J gene TRBJ1-5, with unresolved D. V gave up 7 bases and J gave up 2 bases, with 15 bases separating them. The CDR3 totals 15 residues. Germline V gene lookup returns CDR1 LNHDA and CDR2 SQIVND (reference sequence). The CDR3 DNA reads as TGTGCCAGTAACACCCGACAAGGCGGCAATCAGCCCCAGCATTTT. This encodes CASNTRQGGNQPQHF.

This clone was counted once. This rearrangement joins TRBV4-2 to TRBJ2-3, with 9 bases fitting TRBD2. The CDR3 is 16 residues long. V shed 4 bases and J 2 bases; nucleotides not matched to a gene: 7. Per germline, CDR1 LGHNA and CDR2 YNFKEQ. The CDR3 DNA sequence: TGTGCCAGCAGCCCCTCCGCGGGAGGGCTCACAGATACGCAGTATTTT. Protein sequence: CASSPSAGGLTDTQYF.

The V and J genes are TRBV5-1 and TRBJ2-7, with 8 bases aligning to TRBD2. This CDR3 has 14 residues. V gave up 2 bases and J gave up 6 bases; unmatched junction bases: 7. Germline V gene data show CDR1 as SGHRS and CDR2 as YFSETQ. This CDR3 reads CASSFSGGAREQYF. The DNA for the CDR3 is TGCGCCAGCAGCTTCTCCGGGGGGGCACGCGAGCAGTACTTC.